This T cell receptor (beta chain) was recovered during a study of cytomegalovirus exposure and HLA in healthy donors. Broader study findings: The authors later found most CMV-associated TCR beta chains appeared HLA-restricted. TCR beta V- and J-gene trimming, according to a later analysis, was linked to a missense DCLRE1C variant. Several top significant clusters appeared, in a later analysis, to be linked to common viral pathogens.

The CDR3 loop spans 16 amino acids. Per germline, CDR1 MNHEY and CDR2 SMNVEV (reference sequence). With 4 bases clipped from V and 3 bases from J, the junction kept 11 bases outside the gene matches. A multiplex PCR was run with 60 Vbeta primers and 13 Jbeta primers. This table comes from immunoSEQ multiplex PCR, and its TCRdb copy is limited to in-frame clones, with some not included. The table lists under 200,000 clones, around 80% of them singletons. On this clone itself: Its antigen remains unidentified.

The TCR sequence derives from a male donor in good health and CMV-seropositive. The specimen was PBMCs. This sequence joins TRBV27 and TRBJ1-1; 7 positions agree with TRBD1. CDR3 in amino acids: CASSSPSGTAHTEAFF. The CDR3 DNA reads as TGTGCCAGCAGTTCGCCCTCCGGGACAGCGCACACTGAAGCTTTCTTT.